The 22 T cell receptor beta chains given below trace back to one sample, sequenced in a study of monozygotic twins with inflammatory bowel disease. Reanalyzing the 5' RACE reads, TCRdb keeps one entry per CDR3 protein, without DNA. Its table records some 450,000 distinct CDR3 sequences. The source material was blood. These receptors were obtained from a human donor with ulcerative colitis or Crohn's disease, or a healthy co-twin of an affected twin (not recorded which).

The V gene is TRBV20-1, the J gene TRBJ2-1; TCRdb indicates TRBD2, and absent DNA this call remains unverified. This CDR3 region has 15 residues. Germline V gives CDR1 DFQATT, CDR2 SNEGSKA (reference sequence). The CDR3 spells CSAQWGLAGRDEQLF.

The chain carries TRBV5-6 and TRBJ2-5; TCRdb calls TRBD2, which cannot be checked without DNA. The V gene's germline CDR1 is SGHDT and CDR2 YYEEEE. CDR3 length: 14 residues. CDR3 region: CASSLSGIGETQYF. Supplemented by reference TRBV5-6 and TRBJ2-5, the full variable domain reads DAGVTQSPTHLIKTRGQQVTLRCSPKSGHDTVSWYQQALGQGPQFIFQYYEEEERQRGNFPDRFSGHQFPNYSSELNVNALLLGDSALYLCASSLSGIGETQYFGPGTRLLVL.

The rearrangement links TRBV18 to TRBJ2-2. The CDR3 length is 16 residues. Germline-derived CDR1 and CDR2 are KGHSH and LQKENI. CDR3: CASSQQTSMNTGELFF.

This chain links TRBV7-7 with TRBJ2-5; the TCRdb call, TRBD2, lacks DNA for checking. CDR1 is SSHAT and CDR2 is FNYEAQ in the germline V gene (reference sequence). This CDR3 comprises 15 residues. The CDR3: CASSSQAGGKETQYF.

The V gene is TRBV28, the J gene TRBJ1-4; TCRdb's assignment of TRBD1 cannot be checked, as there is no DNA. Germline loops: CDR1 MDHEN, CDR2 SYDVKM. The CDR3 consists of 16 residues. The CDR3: CASRSNRGQRREKLFF.

Here the CDR3 reads CASSYLPGLAGSDYAVWETQYF. The rearrangement links TRBV6-2 or TRBV6-3 to TRBJ2-5; no DNA is available, so the TRBD2 call from TCRdb remains unchecked. The CDR3 contains 22 residues. Per germline, CDR1 MNHEY and CDR2 SVGEGT.

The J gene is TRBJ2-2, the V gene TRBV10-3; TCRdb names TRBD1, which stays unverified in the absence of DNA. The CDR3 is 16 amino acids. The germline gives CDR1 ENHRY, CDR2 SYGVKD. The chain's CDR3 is CAISEKGAGDTGELFF.

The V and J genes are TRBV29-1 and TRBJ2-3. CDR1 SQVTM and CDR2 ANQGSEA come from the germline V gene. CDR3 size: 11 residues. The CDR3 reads CSPVDTDTQYF.

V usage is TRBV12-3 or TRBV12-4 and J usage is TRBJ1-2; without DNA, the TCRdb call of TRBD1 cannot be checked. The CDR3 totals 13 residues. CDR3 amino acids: CASSFDSAYGYTF.

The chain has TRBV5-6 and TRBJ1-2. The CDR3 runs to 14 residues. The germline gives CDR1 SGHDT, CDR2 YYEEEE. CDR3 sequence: CASISLQTNYGYTF.

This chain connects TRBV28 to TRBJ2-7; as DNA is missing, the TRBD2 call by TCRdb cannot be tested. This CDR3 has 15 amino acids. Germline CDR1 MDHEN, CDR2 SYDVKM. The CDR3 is CASSFSRLDKYEQYF.

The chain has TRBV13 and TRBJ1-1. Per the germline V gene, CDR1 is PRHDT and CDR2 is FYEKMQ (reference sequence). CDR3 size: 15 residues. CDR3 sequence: CASSLRRSRGSSAFF.

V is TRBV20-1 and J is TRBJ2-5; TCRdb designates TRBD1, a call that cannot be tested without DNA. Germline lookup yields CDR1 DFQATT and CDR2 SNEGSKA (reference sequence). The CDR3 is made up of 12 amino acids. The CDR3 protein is CSARRQGAGAYF.

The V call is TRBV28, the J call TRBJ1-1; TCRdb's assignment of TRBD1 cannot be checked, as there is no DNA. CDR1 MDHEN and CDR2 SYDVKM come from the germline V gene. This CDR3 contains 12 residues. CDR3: CASRPGQTEAFF.

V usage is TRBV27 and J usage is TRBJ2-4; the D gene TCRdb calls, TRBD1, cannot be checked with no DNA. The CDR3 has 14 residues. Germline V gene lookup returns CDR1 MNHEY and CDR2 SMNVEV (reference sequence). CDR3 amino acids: CASSPRTSENIQYF.

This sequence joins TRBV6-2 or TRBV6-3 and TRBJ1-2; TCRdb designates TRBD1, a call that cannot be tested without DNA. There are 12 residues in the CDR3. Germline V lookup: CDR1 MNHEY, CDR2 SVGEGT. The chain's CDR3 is CASREGAFGYTF.

CDR3 region: CASIPTGGPGGELFF. The genes are TRBV6-1 and TRBJ2-2; with no DNA, the TCRdb D assignment of TRBD2 cannot be verified. The CDR3 loop spans 15 amino acids. Germline V lookup: CDR1 MNHNS, CDR2 SASEGT.

CDR3 region: CATPRDRLGNQPQHF. V and J are TRBV19 and TRBJ1-5; the D call from TCRdb, TRBD1, cannot be confirmed without DNA. The CDR3 covers 15 residues. Per germline, CDR1 LNHDA and CDR2 SQIVND (reference sequence).

The CDR3 is CSVGSENYGYTF. This rearrangement joins TRBV29-1 to TRBJ1-2. The CDR3 totals 12 residues. Germline CDR1 is SQVTM and CDR2 is ANQGSEA.

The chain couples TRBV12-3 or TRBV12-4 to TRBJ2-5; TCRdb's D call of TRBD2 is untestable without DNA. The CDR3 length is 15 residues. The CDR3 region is CASSSRTSGQETQYF.

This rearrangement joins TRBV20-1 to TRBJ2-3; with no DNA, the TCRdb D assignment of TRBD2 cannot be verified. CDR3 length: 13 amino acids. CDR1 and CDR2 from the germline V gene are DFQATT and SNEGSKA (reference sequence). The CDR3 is CSALAGVKDTQYF.

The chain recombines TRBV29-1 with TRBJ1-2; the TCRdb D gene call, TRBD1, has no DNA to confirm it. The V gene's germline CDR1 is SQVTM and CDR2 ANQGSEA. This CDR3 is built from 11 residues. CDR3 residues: CSVGGGSGYTF.